Below, 27 T cell receptor beta chains from the same sample are listed, as sequenced in a study of OX40 agonist ivuxolimab in advanced cancers. Sequenced by immunoSEQ multiplex PCR; TCRdb stores in-frame clones only, minus some. Here the sample spans 79,000 or so clones, about 90% being singletons. This specimen was CD4+ or CD8+ T cells sorted from blood, taken in a trial of the OX40 agonist ivuxolimab. The receptors derive from an adult with an advanced solid tumor such as melanoma, head and neck, liver or kidney cancer.

The rearrangement joins TRBV2 to TRBJ2-1; D not certain. Trimming removed 3 bases from V and 0 bases from J, with 9 bases in between. The CDR3 extends over 15 amino acids. CDR1 is SNHLY and CDR2 is FYNNEI in the germline V gene. The DNA for the CDR3 is TGTGCCAGCAGTGACGACTTCCTCTCCTACAATGAGCAGTTCTTC. Protein product: CASSDDFLSYNEQFF.

The genes are TRBV9 and TRBJ1-3, with 7 bases matching TRBD1. The length of the CDR3 is 14 residues. CDR1 is SGDLS, CDR2 YYNGEE, per germline. V lost 7 bases and J lost 2; bases outside the gene matches: 6. The CDR3 sequence is CASGTGQTGNTIYF. The CDR3 bases are TGTGCCAGCGGCACGGGACAGACTGGAAACACCATATATTTT.

The chain joins TRBV19 to TRBJ2-1, with D perhaps given as TRBD1 or TRBD2 (6 bases each). Trimming pared 7 bases from V and 0 bases from J, leaving 10 bases between. Germline V gives CDR1 LNHDA, CDR2 SQIVND (reference sequence). There are 14 residues in the CDR3. The CDR3 here is CASKGGSSYNEQFF. The CDR3 DNA follows: TGTGCCAGTAAGGGGGGTAGCTCCTACAATGAGCAGTTCTTC.

CDR3 in amino acids: CASSLKGAPSGNTIYF. The CDR3, as DNA: TGTGCCAGCAGCTTGAAGGGGGCGCCGTCCGGAAACACCATATATTTT. The rearrangement uses TRBV5-4 and TRBJ1-3; TRBD1 aligns across 7 bases. The CDR3 sequence is 16 residues long. CDR1 and CDR2 from the germline V gene are SGHNT and YYREEE (reference sequence). Trimming took 1 base from V and 4 from J; bases not matched to a gene: 8.

The chain couples TRBV7-9 to TRBJ2-3, with 8 positions matching TRBD2. The CDR3 has 15 amino acids. Germline V CDR1 and CDR2: SEHNR, FQNEAQ (reference sequence). Losses at the gene ends were 2 bases for V and 3 bases for J; bases not matched to a gene: 4. The CDR3 DNA is TGTGCCAGCAGCTTAAGCGGGAGTCTGACAGATACGCAGTATTTT. Translation: CASSLSGSLTDTQYF.

V is TRBV19 and J is TRBJ2-1, with D unresolved. CDR3 size: 14 residues. V lost 3 bases and J 5 bases, leaving 11 bases between the germline ends. Germline-derived CDR1 and CDR2 are LNHDA and SQIVND (reference sequence). CDR3 DNA: TGTGCCAGTAGTATCTTTGGGGTCCACAATGAGCAGTTCTTC. Translated: CASSIFGVHNEQFF. Filled out from reference TRBV19 and TRBJ2-1, the complete variable domain reads DGGITQSPKYLFRKEGQNVTLSCEQNLNHDAMYWYRQDPGQGLRLIYYSQIVNDFQKGDIAEGYSVSREKKESFPLTVTSAQKNPTAFYLCASSIFGVHNEQFFGPGTRLTVL.

This clone appeared many times. The CDR3 DNA follows: TGCGCCAGCAGTAGTGACCCCAATGAGCAGTTCTTC. Its protein product is CASSSDPNEQFF. The chain recombines TRBV10-1 with TRBJ2-1, with unresolved D. This CDR3 has 12 residues. Trimming stripped 5 bases from V and 6 bases from J, with 8 bases between. The germline V gene encodes CDR1 WNHNN and CDR2 SYGVQD (reference sequence).

The V and J genes are TRBV7-8 and TRBJ2-3, with 9 nucleotides matching TRBD1. With V trimmed by 4 bases and J by 3 bases, 8 bases remained unmatched. Germline-derived CDR1 and CDR2 are SGHVS and FQNEAQ. The CDR3 runs to 16 residues. CDR3 in amino acids: CASSSLRGQGTDTQYF. The CDR3 coding sequence is TGTGCCAGCAGCTCCCTACGGGGACAGGGAACAGATACGCAGTATTTT.

Written as DNA, the CDR3 is TGTGCCTGGACTCACAGGGGGCGCCCAGATACGCAGTATTTT. Protein sequence: CAWTHRGRPDTQYF. The chain is built from TRBV30 and TRBJ2-3, with 9 bases identical to TRBD1. Trimming cost V 4 bases and J 4 bases; bases outside gene matches: 6. The CDR3 covers 14 residues. The germline V gene encodes CDR1 GTSNPN and CDR2 SVGIG (reference sequence).

A few counts support this clone. The V and J genes are TRBV6-4 and TRBJ1-1; a possible D gene is TRBD1 (5 bases). This CDR3 contains 14 residues. With 5 bases removed from V and 0 bases from J, the gap between germline ends came to 10 bases. Per the germline V gene, CDR1 is MRHNA and CDR2 is SNTAGT. CDR3 in DNA: TGTGCCAGCAGTCCAGGGTCCATGAACACTGAAGCTTTCTTT. Its translation is CASSPGSMNTEAFF.

The chain carries TRBV11-3 and TRBJ1-3; a weak D match, TRBD1 (6 bases). The CDR3 contains 17 residues. Trimming shortened V by 5 bases and J by 4 bases, and 21 bases separated the two germline ends. Per the germline V gene, CDR1 is SGHNT and CDR2 is YENEEA. The DNA of the CDR3 is TGTGCCAGCAGCCCCCCGTGGGGCAGGGGAGCCGGAAACACCATATATTTT. Protein sequence: CASSPPWGRGAGNTIYF.

This clone was observed once. The chain links TRBV27 to TRBJ2-4, with TRBD1 as a possible D gene (5 bases). Germline CDR1 reads MNHEY; CDR2 reads SMNVEV (reference sequence). The CDR3 is 15 residues long. Trimming took 2 bases from V and 5 from J, leaving 13 bases between them. The chain's CDR3 is CASSLGAGRQNIQYF. Written as DNA, the CDR3 is TGTGCCAGCAGTTTAGGAGCAGGGCGACAAAACATTCAGTACTTC.

This chain uses TRBV6-6 with TRBJ2-2; 9 bases agree with TRBD1. This CDR3 has 15 residues. V dropped 6 bases and J dropped 2; count of bases not matched to a gene: 4. The V gene's germline CDR1 is MNHNY and CDR2 SVGAGI (reference sequence). The CDR3 sequence: CASRRDRVNTGELFF. CDR3 in DNA: TGTGCCAGCAGAAGGGACAGGGTCAACACCGGGGAGCTGTTTTTT.

V gene TRBV6-1 combines with J gene TRBJ1-5; 7 positions agree with TRBD1. V lost 7 bases and J lost 2; bases outside the gene matches: 8. Germline CDR1 reads MNHNS; CDR2 reads SASEGT. The CDR3 is 15 amino acids. The CDR3 spells CASISTGTGNQPQHF. The CDR3 DNA is TGTGCCAGCATTTCGACAGGGACGGGCAATCAGCCCCAGCATTTT.

This clone was observed once. The rearrangement uses TRBV11-1 and TRBJ1-1, with D perhaps matching TRBD1 (5 bases). The germline V gene encodes CDR1 SGHAT and CDR2 FQDESV (reference sequence). With 5 bases removed from V and 3 bases from J, the gap between germline ends came to 16 bases. This CDR3 region has 15 residues. CDR3 DNA sequence: TGTGCCAGCAGCCTGGGAGGTATAGGGGACACTGAAGCTTTCTTT. It yields the protein CASSLGGIGDTEAFF.

Remarks on this clone: The junction differs from germline at one of its ends, possibly a read error. The CDR3 DNA sequence: TGTGCTAGCAGCTTATCAGGGTCGGGTGAGCAGTTCTTC. Translated: CASSLSGSGEQFF. V and J are TRBV7-7 and TRBJ2-1; TRBD1 is a possible D gene (5 bases). CDR1 and CDR2 (germline): SSHAT, FNYEAQ (reference sequence). The CDR3 has 13 amino acids.

V gene TRBV4-1 combines with J gene TRBJ2-3; TRBD1 is a possible D gene (5 bases). The CDR3 contains 15 residues. Between the trimmed V and J ends, which lost 1 base and 0 bases, there was a span of 8 bases. Looked up from germline, CDR1 is MGHRA and CDR2 is YSYEKL. CDR3 loop: CASSQGQLSTDTQYF. The CDR3 nucleotides are TGCGCCAGCAGCCAAGGACAGTTAAGCACAGATACGCAGTATTTT.

The chain combines TRBV4-1 with TRBJ1-3; the D gene is possibly TRBD1 (5 bases). Germline CDR1 is MGHRA and CDR2 is YSYEKL. This CDR3 has 15 residues. V lost 3 bases and J lost 0, with 9 bases in between. CDR3 amino acids: CASSQGRRSGNTIYF. CDR3 DNA sequence: TGCGCCAGCAGCCAGGGGCGTCGCTCTGGAAACACCATATATTTT.

This clone was counted once. The chain is built from TRBV28 and TRBJ1-2; no firm D call. The germline CDR1 and CDR2 sequences are MDHEN and SYDVKM. The CDR3 totals 15 residues. V was pared by 6 bases and J by 5 bases, with 19 bases between. The CDR3 here is CASRTDGRSPYGYTF. The CDR3 coding sequence is TGTGCCAGCAGGACGGACGGACGTTCCCCTTATGGCTACACCTTC.

The chain joins TRBV9 to TRBJ1-4; D is unclear. This CDR3 comprises 14 residues. The V and J ends lost 0 bases and 7 bases respectively, with 10 bases between them. Germline values: CDR1 SGDLS, CDR2 YYNGEE. The CDR3, as DNA: TGTGCCAGCAGCGTAGCGCCTGAGGGTGAAAAACTGTTTTTT. Its translation: CASSVAPEGEKLFF.

This chain links TRBV10-1 with TRBJ1-5, with D possibly being TRBD1 (5 bases). Germline CDR1 reads WNHNN; CDR2 reads SYGVQD (reference sequence). The length of the CDR3 is 14 residues. V was trimmed by 11 bases and J by 6 bases, leaving 20 bases between them. CDR3 protein: CAPSPIRACQPQHF. CDR3 nucleotide sequence: TGCGCCCCTTCACCTATCAGGGCATGTCAGCCCCAGCATTTT.

This chain links TRBV10-3 with TRBJ2-1; 8 bases fit TRBD2. The CDR3 loop spans 12 amino acids. Germline V CDR1 and CDR2: ENHRY, SYGVKD. The CDR3 region is CANGGASDEQFF. In DNA, the CDR3 is TGTGCTAACGGGGGGGCTTCTGATGAGCAGTTCTTC.

This sequence joins TRBV28 and TRBJ1-6; D gene uncertain. There are 12 residues in the CDR3. Trimming removed 7 bases at V and 5 bases at J, with 6 bases between. CDR1 is MDHEN, CDR2 SYDVKM, per germline. Written as DNA, the CDR3 is TGTGCCAGCAATGCCAATAATTCACCCCTCCACTTT. It encodes CASNANNSPLHF.

The CDR3 nucleotides are TGTGCCAGCAGCGCGGAAGTGGCCCGGGAGCAGTACTTC. Its protein is CASSAEVAREQYF. The rearrangement joins TRBV25-1 to TRBJ2-7; D ambiguous. The V end was cut by 6 bases, the J end by 7 bases, with 16 bases between. CDR1 is MGHDK, CDR2 SYGVNS, per germline. This CDR3 comprises 13 residues.

The gene calls are TRBV30 and TRBJ1-2, with D tentatively TRBD1 (5 bases). The CDR3 extends over 12 amino acids. Germline CDR1 is GTSNPN and CDR2 is SVGIG (reference sequence). CDR3 residues: CSLWDGNYGYTF. In DNA form, the CDR3 reads TGTTCCCTCTGGGACGGTAACTATGGCTACACCTTC.

This clone is a singleton in its sample. The chain has TRBV6-5 and TRBJ1-1; D possibly corresponds to TRBD1 (6 bases). Per the germline V gene, CDR1 is MNHEY and CDR2 is SVGAGI. V lost 5 bases to trimming and J lost 3 bases, with 13 bases between them. The CDR3 contains 14 residues. The CDR3, as DNA: TGTGCCAGCAGTCAAGGGGGGGCTTACACTGAAGCTTTCTTT. Its translation is CASSQGGAYTEAFF.

The rearrangement uses TRBV7-2 and TRBJ2-7; 8 bases are shared with TRBD2. Looked up from germline, CDR1 is SGHTA and CDR2 is FQGNSA. This CDR3 comprises 17 residues. The V and J ends lost 3 bases and 0 bases, in that order; junction bases with no gene match: 10. Written as DNA, the CDR3 is TGTGCCAGCAGCTTCAGTCTTGGCGGGAGGAGCTCCTACGAGCAGTACTTC. Amino acid sequence: CASSFSLGGRSSYEQYF.